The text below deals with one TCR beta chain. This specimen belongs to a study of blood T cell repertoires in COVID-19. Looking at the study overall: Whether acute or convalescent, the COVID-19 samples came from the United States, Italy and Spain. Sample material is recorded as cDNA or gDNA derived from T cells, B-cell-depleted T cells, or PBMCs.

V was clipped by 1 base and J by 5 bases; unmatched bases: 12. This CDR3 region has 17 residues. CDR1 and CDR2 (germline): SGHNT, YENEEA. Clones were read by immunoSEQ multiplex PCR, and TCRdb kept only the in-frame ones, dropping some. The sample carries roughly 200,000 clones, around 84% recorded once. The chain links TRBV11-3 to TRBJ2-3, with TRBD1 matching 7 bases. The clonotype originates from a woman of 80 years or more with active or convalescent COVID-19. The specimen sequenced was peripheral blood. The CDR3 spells CASSLGIGGNKGDTQYF. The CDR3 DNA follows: TGTGCCAGCAGCTTAGGTATAGGGGGCAATAAGGGAGATACGCAGTATTTT.